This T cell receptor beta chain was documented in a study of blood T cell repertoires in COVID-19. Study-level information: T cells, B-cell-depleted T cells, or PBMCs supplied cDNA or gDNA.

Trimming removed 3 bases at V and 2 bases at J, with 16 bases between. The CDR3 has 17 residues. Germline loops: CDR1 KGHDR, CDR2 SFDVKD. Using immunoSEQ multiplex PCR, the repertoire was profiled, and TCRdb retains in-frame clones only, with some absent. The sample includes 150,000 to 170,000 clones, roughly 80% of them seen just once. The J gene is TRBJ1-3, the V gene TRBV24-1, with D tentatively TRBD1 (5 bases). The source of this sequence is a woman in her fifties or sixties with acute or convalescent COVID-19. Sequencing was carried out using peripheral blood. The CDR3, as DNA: TGTGCCACCAGTGATAGACACACAGGAGAGCCTGGAAACACCATATATTTT. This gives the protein CATSDRHTGEPGNTIYF.